Below are 14 T cell receptor beta chains sequenced from a single sample in a study of cytomegalovirus exposure and HLA in healthy donors. Both 60 Vbeta primers and 13 Jbeta primers went into the PCR. Sequencing used immunoSEQ multiplex PCR; TCRdb keeps in-frame clones, though not all of them. Among some 150,000 clones listed, around nine tenths were seen once. The sequencing sample was made of PBMCs. Receptors originate from a woman in her twenties or thirties in good health and CMV-seronegative.

The chain carries TRBV5-1 and TRBJ2-1; a weak D match, TRBD2 (6 bases). Trimming stripped 0 bases from V and 4 bases from J, with 11 bases between. Per germline, CDR1 SGHRS and CDR2 YFSETQ. CDR3 length: 15 amino acids. CDR3: CASSLGLANYNEQFF. DNA of the CDR3: TGCGCCAGCAGCTTGGGTCTAGCGAATTACAATGAGCAGTTCTTC.

The CDR3 region has the DNA TGTGCCAGCAGTGACTGTCCAAGTCTCCTAGTCGACAATGAAAAACTGTTTTTT. It is translated as CASSDCPSLLVDNEKLFF. The V and J genes are TRBV6-1 and TRBJ1-4; D uncertain. The CDR3 is 18 residues long. The germline V gene encodes CDR1 MNHNS and CDR2 SASEGT. Trimming shortened V by 3 bases and J by 5 bases, and 22 bases separated the two germline ends.

The J gene is TRBJ2-7, the V gene TRBV7-2; 14 bases map to TRBD2. The V and J ends lost 7 bases and 9 bases, in that order; junction bases with no gene match: 11. The CDR3 has 15 residues. Germline CDR1 SGHTA, CDR2 FQGNSA. CDR3 amino acids: CASTAQGGLAGVQYF. DNA of the CDR3: TGTGCCAGCACCGCCCAGGGGGGACTAGCGGGAGTGCAGTACTTC.

This sequence joins TRBV18 and TRBJ2-2, with 8 bases matching TRBD1. Germline lookup yields CDR1 KGHSH and CDR2 LQKENI. The CDR3 sequence is 15 residues long. J lost 6 bases, V lost 3 bases, and 6 bases had no gene match. DNA for the CDR3: TGTGCCAGCTCACCGTTGGGACAGGCGGCCGGGGAGCTGTTTTTT. Translated, it gives CASSPLGQAAGELFF.

The chain couples TRBV2 to TRBJ2-1, with 8 bases fitting TRBD2. V shed 4 bases and J 6 bases; nucleotides not matched to a gene: 8. The CDR3 has 15 residues. Germline V gene sequence: CDR1 SNHLY, CDR2 FYNNEI. The DNA for the CDR3 is TGTGCCAGCAGTGCGGGTCGGGGGGGCCTCAATGAGCAGTTCTTC. This gives the protein CASSAGRGGLNEQFF.

The chain employs TRBV5-6 and TRBJ2-3; TRBD2 agrees at 8 bases. Unmatched junction bases numbered 15, after V lost 5 bases and J lost 4 bases. Per germline, CDR1 SGHDT and CDR2 YYEEEE. This CDR3 has 17 residues. This CDR3 reads CASSSPGPGGFADTQYF. The CDR3 coding sequence is TGTGCCAGCAGTTCCCCCGGCCCGGGGGGGTTCGCAGATACGCAGTATTTT.

J is TRBJ2-3 and V is TRBV27, with no clear D. The germline CDR1 and CDR2 sequences are MNHEY and SMNVEV (reference sequence). With 3 bases removed from V and 0 bases from J, the gap between germline ends came to 16 bases. The CDR3 spans 17 residues. The CDR3 bases are TGTGCCAGCAGTTTTCAAGAAGTGGGCTTTAGCACAGATACGCAGTATTTT. As protein: CASSFQEVGFSTDTQYF.

This clone was counted once. The chain recombines TRBV15 with TRBJ2-5, with D possibly TRBD2 on 6 matching bases. The CDR3 contains 12 residues. The germline V gene encodes CDR1 LNHNV and CDR2 YYDKDF (reference sequence). The CDR3 sequence is CATGRGLETQYF. The DNA for the CDR3 is TGTGCTACCGGGCGGGGCCTTGAGACCCAGTACTTC.

A few counts support this clone. The chain joins TRBV7-9 to TRBJ1-1; D may be TRBD1 (5 bases). Germline V gives CDR1 SEHNR, CDR2 FQNEAQ (reference sequence). V lost 6 bases to trimming and J lost 1 base, with 12 bases between them. This CDR3 is built from 14 residues. The CDR3 loop is CASSYLQANTEAFF. The CDR3 coding sequence is TGTGCCAGCAGTTACTTACAGGCGAACACTGAAGCTTTCTTT.

The DNA of the CDR3 is TGTGCCAGCAGTTCTTTCTACGAGCAGTACTTC. Translation: CASSSFYEQYF. The rearrangement links TRBV27 to TRBJ2-7; no reliable D call. V was clipped by 4 bases and J by 3 bases, with 4 bases between them. The CDR3 is made up of 11 amino acids. The germline V gene encodes CDR1 MNHEY and CDR2 SMNVEV (reference sequence).

The rearrangement links TRBV6-5 to TRBJ2-7, with D perhaps matching TRBD2 (5 bases). Germline CDR1 reads MNHEY; CDR2 reads SVGAGI. V lost 5 bases, J lost 0 bases, and 14 bases lay in between. The length of the CDR3 is 15 residues. DNA for the CDR3: TGTGCCAGCAGTGCCGAGGCGGGTCACTCCTACGAGCAGTACTTC. Encoded protein: CASSAEAGHSYEQYF.

Comments on this clone: A junction boundary mismatches the germline segment, possibly from a read error. The V and J genes are TRBV19 and TRBJ1-1; 8 bases match TRBD1. The CDR3 has 12 amino acids. Germline V gives CDR1 LNHDA, CDR2 SQIVND (reference sequence). CDR3 residues: CASSTGQVKIIF. For the CDR3, the DNA is TGTGCCAGTAGTACGGGACAGGTGAAAATTATCTTT. Based on the CDR3 plus reference TRBV19 and TRBJ1-1, the full variable domain is DGGITQSPKYLFRKEGQNVTLSCEQNLNHDAMYWYRQDPGQGLRLIYYSQIVNDFQKGDIAEGYSVSREKKESFPLTVTSAQKNPTAFYLCASSTGQVKIIFGQGTRLTVV.

V and J are TRBV5-1 and TRBJ2-7, with 10 bases identical to TRBD2. This CDR3 comprises 16 residues. V was pared by 3 bases and J by 2 bases, with 8 bases of the junction left unmatched. Germline V gene lookup returns CDR1 SGHRS and CDR2 YFSETQ. CDR3 nucleotide sequence: TGCGCCAGCAGCTGGGGCCTAGCGGGGGACCCCTACGAGCAGTACTTC. This codes for CASSWGLAGDPYEQYF.

The CDR3, as DNA: TGTGCCAGCACCACTAGCGGGGGACCGGGGACCCAGTACTTC. Amino acids: CASTTSGGPGTQYF. This chain joins TRBV9 and TRBJ2-5, with 11 positions matching TRBD2. Germline lookup yields CDR1 SGDLS and CDR2 YYNGEE. The CDR3 consists of 14 residues. Trimming cost V 6 bases and J 7 bases; bases outside gene matches: 8. The whole variable domain, remainder taken from reference TRBV9 and TRBJ2-5, is DSGVTQTPKHLITATGQRVTLRCSPRSGDLSVYWYQQSLDQGLQFLIQYYNGEERAKGNILERFSAQQFPDLHSELNLSSLELGDSALYFCASTTSGGPGTQYFGPGTRLLVL.